Sequencing of this TCR beta chain was carried out in a study of vaccination effects on CD4 cells after COVID-19 (dated by TCRdb to the early 2020s). Notes on the research overall: To identify antigen-specific CD4+ T cell clonotypes by their expansion, the ViraFEST assay first stimulated PBMC with viral peptide pools and then applied TCR sequencing. Roughly 1.9 million PBMC per well were cultured with about 10 ug/ml peptides in IMDM containing 5% human AB serum, about 9.6 IU/ml IL-2 and gentamicin. SARS-CoV-2 spike-specific CD4+ TCR repertoires from before and after mRNA vaccination were compared in COVID-19 convalescent patients and in infection-naive vaccine recipients. In the study, cultures from other donors were sequenced using the Oncomine TCR Beta short-read assay on an Illumina iSeq 100. Two doses of either the BNT162b2 or the mRNA-1273 mRNA SARS-CoV-2 vaccine were administered to participants. A total of roughly 9 COVID-19 convalescent patients and several SARS-CoV-2-naive healthy vaccine recipients were included in the full study. On the study overall, not on this receptor specifically: Among healthy vaccine recipients, nearly all vaccine-induced clones were SARS-CoV-2 mono-reactive, and only 1 of 255 was cross-reactive with common cold coronaviruses. Marked clonal contraction was observed in both infection-induced and vaccine-induced clones at late post-vaccination timepoints, consistent with waning T cell responses. Only a small number of convalescent patients were included, and no early post-infection timepoints were available, which limited the study.

The library was made by the immunoSEQ multiplex PCR assay. TCR beta CDR3 sequencing was performed on DNA from the cultured, isolated CD4+ T cells. On the study's bioinformatics: Non-productive TCR sequences were removed, reads were trimmed to the CDR3 region, and CDR3s of at least 7 amino acids were retained. The MANAFEST web app was used to pick out antigen-specific clonotypes by comparing their expansion in peptide wells with that in reference cultures. To be called positive, a clone needed expansion at FDR<0.05 compared with the reference and with all other wells, an odds ratio greater than 5, and a frequency greater than 0.1% in two replicate wells. A clonotype was defined as cross-reactive if the clonotype was significantly expanded both in SARS-CoV-2 spike wells and in at least one common cold coronavirus spike condition. Levenshtein distance calculated with the stringdist R package was used to assess CDR3 similarity, and unrooted trees were constructed with ape in R 3.6.1. TCRdb stores this immuneACCESS table with in-frame sequences only. Part of the clones is absent; in the studies checked, under half of the shortfall reflects unresolved V genes, and no reason is known for the rest. That table is the source of V, J and clone size, and D and trimming were worked out from the DNA. The sample table lists roughly 29,000 clones, over 55% of them with a count of one. Clones ranked in the top ten supply 8% to 10% of the sample.

V is shortened by 8 bases, J by 4 bases, and the region joining them spans 10 bases. The germline V gene (reference sequence) sets CDR1 to LNHDA and CDR2 to SQIVND. The CDR3 sequence holds 12 residues, the cysteine and phenylalanine included. Of all the DNA, just the CDR3 is kept, 36 bases in frame from base 1. Comments on this clone: The antigen it binds to is not known. There are no base qualities to consult, and no much larger clone falls within one base.

After less than 13 days of culture, CD4+ T cells were isolated with the EasySep CD4+ T cell isolation kit. Negative nucleocapsid antibody results before and after vaccination confirmed that the healthy vaccine recipients had no prior SARS-CoV-2 infection. Half of the culture medium was replaced with fresh IL-2-containing medium on days 3 and 7. Each peptide stimulation condition was cultured in triplicate wells unless otherwise noted. PBMC were separated from whole blood using Ficoll-Paque Plus gradient centrifugation and were then either cryopreserved at -140C or used fresh. The QIAamp micro DNA kit was used to extract genomic DNA from the cultured CD4+ T cells.

The chain joins TRBV19 to TRBJ2-3, with no reliable assignment of the D segment. The receptor was derived from a human donor who received a COVID-19 vaccine. The sample here was CD4+ T cells from PBMCs cultured without peptide, taken before COVID-19 vaccination. The bases read TGTGCCAGTTCCCTGGTTTCAGATACGCAGTATTTT. Translated, it gives CASSLVSDTQYF.